This TCR beta chain was captured by sequencing in a study of regulatory T cells in long-lasting Graves disease (dated by TCRdb to the early 2020s). For the study in its entirety: In the newly diagnosed Graves' disease group, patients had been taking antithyroid drugs for less than 3 months. Persistent Graves' disease patients were compared with newly diagnosed Graves' disease patients by peripheral blood TCR sequencing and RNA sequencing. The study was registered as a clinical trial and conducted in China. A total of about 33 samples underwent TCR sequencing, from about 13 patients with persistent Graves' disease and 20 patients with newly diagnosed Graves' disease.

The junction shows trimming of 6 bases on V and 2 bases on J, plus 11 bases between the germline ends. Taken from cysteine to phenylalanine, the CDR3 has 14 residues. Only the CDR3 region is kept as DNA, spanning 42 bases read in frame from base 1. For CDR1 and CDR2, the germline V gene lists MNHNS and SASEGT. What the study reported, not specific to this receptor: Only the TCR beta chain was sequenced and analyzed. Persistent patients shared more public clonotypes among themselves (approximately 2,500) than newly diagnosed patients did (over 900). Persistent disease showed preferential use of TRBV28, TRBJ1-2 and TRBJ2-5, whereas newly diagnosed disease favored TRBV20-1 and TRBJ2-1. The small sample size was acknowledged by the authors as a limitation that may reduce accuracy. Persistent Graves' disease patients showed lower TCR Shannon entropy and fewer highly expanded clones than newly diagnosed patients, suggesting clonal expansion. Only peripheral blood was studied, because thyroid tissue, the primary lesion, was inaccessible.

The time point label on this specimen signifies: newly diagnosed GD, antithyroid drugs for less than 3 months. For both TCR sequencing and RNA sequencing, RNA was extracted from PBMCs in TRIzol. The diagnosis of Graves' disease followed American Thyroid Association guidelines. Recruitment of patients was carried out at an endocrinology department in Xi'an, China. Each patient gave approximately 10 milliliters of peripheral blood, collected in an EDTA anticoagulant tube. Ficoll Paque Plus density gradient separation was used to isolate PBMCs, and no further T cell sorting was performed. An Agilent 2100 Bioanalyzer and agarose gel were used to assess RNA quality, and a NanoDrop 2000 was used to measure RNA concentration. The library came from multiplex PCR. Instrument used: Illumina HiSeq 4000. CDR3 regions were amplified by Arm-PCR with iRepertoire HTBI primers to construct TCR beta libraries. Gel purification was performed on PCR products prior to sequencing. The study's own analysis went as follows. Across samples, about 63 TRBV and 13 to 15 TRBJ segments were identified and used for gene usage analysis of CDR3 amino acid clonotypes. COPE and FqMerger were used to merge filtered high-quality paired reads into contigs. BLAST was used to align contigs to the IMGT TRBV, TRBD and TRBJ reference genes, and CDR3 was defined following IMGT. Any clonotype with a frequency above 0.1% was classified as a highly expanded clone. Shannon entropy was used to measure repertoire diversity, and the Gini coefficient was used to measure V-J evenness. Clonotypes shared by more than one individual were considered public. TCRdb took the public reads, trimmed them with fastp at Q25, ran MiXCR for clone calling and kept in-frame beta chains. CDR3 protein duplicates are merged, each entry listing the most common genes and DNA. The V and J calls shown here were made by TCRdb, not taken from the authors' results. This sample lists around 250,000 distinct CDR3 sequences; around 20% were detected once. Jointly, the top ten make up approximately 20% of the sample.

This clonotype was recorded at least ten times. What this receptor recognizes is not known. Base qualities are not at hand, and no much larger clone is one base apart. The clonotype was recovered from a female donor with Graves disease. The rearranged chain carries TRBV6-1 and TRBJ2-1, with the D segment possibly TRBD1 or TRBD2, each aligning over 5 bases. Material: peripheral blood mononuclear cells (PBMCs), obtained at new diagnosis, from a patient treated with antithyroid drugs. The nucleotides read TGTGCCAGCAGCCGGGTGGGGGCCTACAATGAGCAGTTCTTC. The translation is CASSRVGAYNEQFF.